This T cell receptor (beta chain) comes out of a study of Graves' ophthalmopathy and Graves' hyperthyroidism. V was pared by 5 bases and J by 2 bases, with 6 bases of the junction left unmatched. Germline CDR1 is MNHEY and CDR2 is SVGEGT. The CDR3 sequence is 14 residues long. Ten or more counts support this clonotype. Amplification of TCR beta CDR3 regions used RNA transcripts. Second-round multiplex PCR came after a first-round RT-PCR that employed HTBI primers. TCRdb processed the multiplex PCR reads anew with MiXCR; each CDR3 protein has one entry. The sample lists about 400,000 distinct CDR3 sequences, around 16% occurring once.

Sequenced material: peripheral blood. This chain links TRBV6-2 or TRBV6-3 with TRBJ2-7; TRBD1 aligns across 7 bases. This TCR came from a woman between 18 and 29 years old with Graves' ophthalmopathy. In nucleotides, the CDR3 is TGTGCCAGCAGTCGACAGGGTCCCGCCTACGAGCAGTACTTC. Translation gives CASSRQGPAYEQYF.